The present TCR beta chain was sequenced within a study of blood T cell repertoires in COVID-19. Study details: Sites in the United States, Italy and Spain provided acute and convalescent COVID-19 samples. Nucleic acid was either cDNA or gDNA, and it came from T cells, B-cell-depleted T cells, or PBMCs.

Here immunoSEQ multiplex PCR was the method, and the copy in TCRdb shows in-frame clones only, minus some. Of some 66,000 clones in the sample, roughly 82% were seen once. There are 14 residues in the CDR3. V lost 7 bases to trimming and J lost 2 bases, with 12 bases between them. CDR1 LNHDA and CDR2 SQIVND come from the germline V gene (reference sequence). The sequenced sample consisted of peripheral blood. This sequence was found in a man between 60 and 70 years old with acute or convalescent COVID-19. V and J are TRBV19 and TRBJ1-5, with D perhaps matching TRBD1 (5 bases). CDR3 sequence: CASKGMLGNQPQHF. DNA for the CDR3: TGTGCCAGTAAGGGGATGCTCGGCAATCAGCCCCAGCATTTT.